This TCR beta chain derives from a study of a mutant IDH1 vaccine in newly diagnosed glioma. Study overall: Patients got their first vaccination 4-6 weeks after radiotherapy alone, or with temozolomide cycles. Sex distribution of treated patients was roughly 62% male and around 40% female; mean age was around 40 years.

This table comes from immunoSEQ multiplex PCR, and its TCRdb copy is limited to in-frame clones, with some not included. Counted here are 50,000 to 65,000 clones, 90% to 95% occurring once; the ten biggest clones make up around 2.4%. This clone was observed once. Its antigen remains unidentified. With 4 bases clipped from V and 0 bases from J, the junction kept 6 bases outside the gene matches. The CDR3 consists of 16 residues. Germline loops: CDR1 SGHDT, CDR2 YYEEEE. Time point specified: week 11, during vaccination. Vaccination comprised doses that each held 300 ug of mutant IDH1 20-mer peptide, plus topical imiquimod. Diagnosis in the donors showed new WHO grade 3 or 4 astrocytomas that were IDH1-mutant and ATRX-lost.

V usage is TRBV5-6 and J usage is TRBJ2-4; 8 bases line up with TRBD1. The clonotype was recovered from a man over 45 with glioma. This specimen was PBMCs, taken from a glioma patient whose treatment included an IDH1 peptide vaccine. CDR3 bases: TGTGCCAGCAGCGGGACAGGCCAAATAGCCAAAAACATTCAGTACTTC. It is translated as CASSGTGQIAKNIQYF.